These T cell receptor beta chains were read from a single sample in a study of CD4+ T cells in melanoma. TCRdb keeps only in-frame clones here, not all; method: immunoSEQ multiplex PCR. The sample lists approximately 9,600 clones; roughly four fifths were seen once. Specimen: cells from a culture (not recorded whether cultured in vitro). Every receptor here comes from a human donor with melanoma. Both conserved end residues are part of each CDR3. Each record gives: J gene, CDR3 length, D gene, V gene, clone size, CDR3 protein, CDR3 DNA. D genes are given only for firm matches. For some rows the clone size is stated as once, few or many, or as a class when expanded; others skip it.

J gene: TRBJ2-3; CDR3 length: 16; D gene: .; V gene: TRBV5-1; clone size: .; CDR3 protein: CASSLMGAESTDTQYF; CDR3 DNA: TGCGCCAGCAGCTTGATGGGGGCAGAAAGCACAGATACGCAGTATTTT
J gene: TRBJ2-1; CDR3 length: 15; D gene: .; V gene: TRBV9; clone size: .; CDR3 protein: CASSERGQAYNEQFF; CDR3 DNA: TGTGCCAGCAGCGAGAGGGGCCAAGCCTACAATGAGCAGTTCTTC
J gene: TRBJ1-2; CDR3 length: 13; D gene: .; V gene: TRBV4-1; clone size: .; CDR3 protein: CASSHDMAYGYTF; CDR3 DNA: TGCGCCAGCAGCCACGACATGGCCTATGGCTACACCTTC
J gene: TRBJ2-5; CDR3 length: 15; D gene: .; V gene: TRBV4-1; clone size: .; CDR3 protein: CASARAASSQETQYF; CDR3 DNA: TGCGCCAGCGCAAGGGCGGCGAGCAGCCAAGAGACCCAGTACTTC
J gene: TRBJ2-7; CDR3 length: 16; D gene: TRBD1; V gene: TRBV4-2; clone size: .; CDR3 protein: CASSQRPGTGLNEQYF; CDR3 DNA: TGTGCCAGCAGCCAGCGTCCCGGGACAGGTTTAAACGAGCAGTACTTC
J gene: TRBJ2-5; CDR3 length: 16; D gene: TRBD1; V gene: TRBV7-9; clone size: .; CDR3 protein: CASSPGEGQLKETQYF; CDR3 DNA: TGTGCCAGCAGCCCAGGCGAGGGACAGCTAAAAGAGACCCAGTACTTC
J gene: TRBJ1-1; CDR3 length: 15; D gene: .; V gene: TRBV19; clone size: .; CDR3 protein: CASTDGAGGWTEAFF; CDR3 DNA: TGTGCCAGTACCGACGGCGCGGGGGGATGGACTGAAGCTTTCTTT
J gene: TRBJ2-1; CDR3 length: 14; D gene: .; V gene: TRBV5-1; clone size: .; CDR3 protein: CASSLAPNYNEQFF; CDR3 DNA: TGCGCCAGCAGCTTGGCGCCAAACTACAATGAGCAGTTCTTC
J gene: TRBJ2-7; CDR3 length: 11; D gene: .; V gene: TRBV5-1; clone size: .; CDR3 protein: CASSPGDEQYF; CDR3 DNA: TGCGCCAGCAGCCCTGGGGACGAGCAGTACTTC
J gene: TRBJ2-7; CDR3 length: 15; D gene: TRBD2; V gene: TRBV27; clone size: .; CDR3 protein: CASSANGGGTLQQYF; CDR3 DNA: TGTGCCAGCAGTGCGAACGGGGGGGGGACTCTCCAGCAGTACTTC
J gene: TRBJ1-2; CDR3 length: 15; D gene: .; V gene: TRBV30; clone size: .; CDR3 protein: CACLSTTGVAYGYTF; CDR3 DNA: TGTGCCTGTCTTTCGACAACCGGGGTCGCCTATGGCTACACCTTC
J gene: TRBJ2-7; CDR3 length: 18; D gene: TRBD2; V gene: TRBV19; clone size: few; CDR3 protein: CASSIDLQRGVTDYEQYF; CDR3 DNA: TGTGCCAGTAGTATAGATCTTCAGCGGGGGGTAACGGACTACGAGCAGTACTTC
J gene: TRBJ1-2; CDR3 length: 14; D gene: .; V gene: TRBV3-1/TRBV3-2; clone size: .; CDR3 protein: CASSQEGGVGGYTF; CDR3 DNA: TGTGCCAGCAGCCAAGAGGGAGGAGTGGGTGGCTACACCTTC
J gene: TRBJ1-2; CDR3 length: 16; D gene: .; V gene: TRBV5-8; clone size: .; CDR3 protein: CASHSGTGRGVYGYTF; CDR3 DNA: TGTGCCAGCCACTCCGGGACTGGCAGGGGCGTCTATGGCTACACCTTC
J gene: TRBJ2-2; CDR3 length: 16; D gene: .; V gene: TRBV6-1; clone size: .; CDR3 protein: CASSEVGGANTGELFF; CDR3 DNA: TGTGCCAGCAGTGAAGTTGGGGGGGCTAACACCGGGGAGCTGTTTTTT
J gene: TRBJ2-3; CDR3 length: 18; D gene: .; V gene: TRBV3-1/TRBV3-2; clone size: once; CDR3 protein: CASSQGGGGKVSGDTQYF; CDR3 DNA: TGTGCCAGCAGCCAAGGGGGTGGAGGGAAAGTGTCCGGAGACACGCAGTATTTT
J gene: TRBJ2-5; CDR3 length: 14; D gene: TRBD1; V gene: TRBV5-4; clone size: .; CDR3 protein: CASSPGQTQETQYF; CDR3 DNA: TGTGCCAGCAGCCCGGGACAGACTCAAGAGACCCAGTACTTC
J gene: TRBJ1-1; CDR3 length: 14; D gene: .; V gene: TRBV24-1; clone size: .; CDR3 protein: CATSEGTPNTEAFF; CDR3 DNA: TGTGCCACCAGTGAAGGGACACCAAACACTGAAGCTTTCTTT
J gene: TRBJ1-4; CDR3 length: 14; D gene: .; V gene: TRBV5-1; clone size: medium-sized; CDR3 protein: CASSLEGDGQKLFF; CDR3 DNA: TGCGCCAGCAGCTTGGAAGGCGACGGTCAAAAACTGTTTTTT
J gene: TRBJ1-4; CDR3 length: 13; D gene: .; V gene: TRBV2; clone size: .; CDR3 protein: CASSRRVGEKLFF; CDR3 DNA: TGTGCCAGCAGTCGCAGGGTGGGTGAAAAACTGTTTTTT
J gene: TRBJ2-2; CDR3 length: 15; D gene: .; V gene: TRBV14; clone size: .; CDR3 protein: CASSQYLPGTGELFF; CDR3 DNA: TGTGCCAGCAGCCAATATCTCCCGGGGACCGGGGAGCTGTTTTTT
J gene: TRBJ2-3; CDR3 length: 16; D gene: TRBD2; V gene: TRBV30; clone size: .; CDR3 protein: CAWSAQRGGLTDTQYF; CDR3 DNA: TGTGCCTGGAGTGCCCAGCGGGGGGGCCTCACAGATACGCAGTATTTT
J gene: TRBJ1-2; CDR3 length: 14; D gene: .; V gene: TRBV13; clone size: .; CDR3 protein: CASSRRWAKHGYTF; CDR3 DNA: TGTGCCAGCAGCCGCAGGTGGGCAAAACATGGCTACACCTTC
J gene: TRBJ2-3; CDR3 length: 14; D gene: .; V gene: TRBV18; clone size: .; CDR3 protein: CASSPGPGVDTQYF; CDR3 DNA: TGTGCCAGCTCACCAGGGCCAGGCGTGGATACGCAGTATTTT
J gene: TRBJ2-3; CDR3 length: 17; D gene: TRBD2; V gene: TRBV18; clone size: .; CDR3 protein: CASSSKPGLAITDTQYF; CDR3 DNA: TGTGCCAGCTCATCTAAACCGGGACTAGCGATCACAGATACGCAGTATTTT
J gene: TRBJ1-2; CDR3 length: 13; D gene: .; V gene: TRBV30; clone size: .; CDR3 protein: CAWSVPGISGYTF; CDR3 DNA: TGTGCCTGGAGTGTACCCGGTATTAGTGGCTACACCTTC
J gene: TRBJ1-6; CDR3 length: 15; D gene: TRBD1; V gene: TRBV6-4; clone size: .; CDR3 protein: CASSPGQGSNSPLHF; CDR3 DNA: TGTGCCAGCAGCCCGGGACAGGGGTCTAATTCACCCCTCCACTTT
J gene: TRBJ1-1; CDR3 length: 17; D gene: .; V gene: TRBV4-2; clone size: .; CDR3 protein: CASSHKLGLRVDTEAFF; CDR3 DNA: TGTGCCAGCAGCCACAAATTGGGACTCAGGGTCGACACTGAAGCTTTCTTT
J gene: TRBJ1-2; CDR3 length: 12; D gene: .; V gene: TRBV14; clone size: .; CDR3 protein: CATEAGNYGYTF; CDR3 DNA: TGTGCCACAGAGGCAGGGAACTATGGCTACACCTTC
J gene: TRBJ1-2; CDR3 length: 13; D gene: .; V gene: TRBV27; clone size: .; CDR3 protein: CASSLTANYGYTF; CDR3 DNA: TGTGCCAGCAGTCTGACTGCTAACTATGGCTACACCTTC
J gene: TRBJ2-7; CDR3 length: 17; D gene: TRBD1; V gene: TRBV11-2; clone size: .; CDR3 protein: CASSLDWAGGRAYEQYF; CDR3 DNA: TGTGCCAGCAGCTTAGACTGGGCAGGGGGCAGAGCCTACGAGCAGTACTTC
J gene: TRBJ1-2; CDR3 length: 15; D gene: .; V gene: TRBV30; clone size: few; CDR3 protein: CAWGFKGAHDYGYTF; CDR3 DNA: TGTGCCTGGGGTTTTAAGGGAGCCCACGACTATGGCTACACCTTC
J gene: TRBJ1-5; CDR3 length: 15; D gene: .; V gene: TRBV5-1; clone size: .; CDR3 protein: CASSLDGNSNQPQHF; CDR3 DNA: TGCGCCAGCAGTTTAGACGGAAATAGCAATCAGCCCCAGCATTTT
J gene: TRBJ2-1; CDR3 length: 17; D gene: TRBD2; V gene: TRBV4-2; clone size: .; CDR3 protein: CASSQDPPSGLPNEQFF; CDR3 DNA: TGTGCCAGCAGCCAAGATCCCCCTAGCGGGCTGCCCAATGAGCAGTTCTTC
J gene: TRBJ2-7; CDR3 length: 12; D gene: .; V gene: TRBV11-2; clone size: .; CDR3 protein: CASSLLGNEQYF; CDR3 DNA: TGTGCCAGCAGCTTGCTCGGGAACGAGCAGTACTTC
J gene: TRBJ1-2; CDR3 length: 16; D gene: .; V gene: TRBV6-1; clone size: once; CDR3 protein: CASSEEYYGALYGYTF; CDR3 DNA: TGTGCCAGCAGTGAAGAATACTATGGGGCTCTCTATGGCTACACCTTC
J gene: TRBJ1-6; CDR3 length: 14; D gene: .; V gene: TRBV15; clone size: .; CDR3 protein: CATSREALNSPLHF; CDR3 DNA: TGTGCCACCAGCAGAGAGGCCCTGAATTCACCCCTCCACTTT
J gene: TRBJ2-6; CDR3 length: 13; D gene: .; V gene: TRBV25-1; clone size: once; CDR3 protein: CASTAPGANVLTF; CDR3 DNA: TGTGCCAGCACAGCACCTGGGGCCAACGTCCTGACTTTC
J gene: TRBJ1-1; CDR3 length: 11; D gene: .; V gene: TRBV6-5; clone size: .; CDR3 protein: CEGRFGTEAFF; CDR3 DNA: TGTGAGGGAAGGTTCGGTACTGAAGCTTTCTTT
J gene: TRBJ2-7; CDR3 length: 13; D gene: .; V gene: TRBV13; clone size: .; CDR3 protein: CASSFRRSYEQYF; CDR3 DNA: TGTGCCAGCAGCTTTAGAAGGTCCTACGAGCAGTACTTC